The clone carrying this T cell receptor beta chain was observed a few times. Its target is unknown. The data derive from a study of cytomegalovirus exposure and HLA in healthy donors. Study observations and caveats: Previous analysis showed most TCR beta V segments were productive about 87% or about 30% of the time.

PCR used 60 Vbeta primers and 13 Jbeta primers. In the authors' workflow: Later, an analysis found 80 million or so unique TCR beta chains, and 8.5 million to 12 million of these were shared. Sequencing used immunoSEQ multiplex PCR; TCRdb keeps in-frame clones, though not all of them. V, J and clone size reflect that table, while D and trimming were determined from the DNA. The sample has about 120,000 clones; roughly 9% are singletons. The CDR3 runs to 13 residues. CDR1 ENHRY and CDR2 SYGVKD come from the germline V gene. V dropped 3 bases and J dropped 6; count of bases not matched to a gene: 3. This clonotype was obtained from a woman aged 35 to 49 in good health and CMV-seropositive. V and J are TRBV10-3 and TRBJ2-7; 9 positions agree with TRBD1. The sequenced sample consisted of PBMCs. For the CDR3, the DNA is TGTGCCATCAGTGAAGGGACAGGGATCGAGCAGTACTTC. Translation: CAISEGTGIEQYF.